These 2 T cell receptor beta chains were all obtained from the same sample, sequenced in a study of cytomegalovirus exposure and HLA in healthy donors. Amplification used 60 Vbeta primers and 13 Jbeta primers. The repertoire was sequenced with immunoSEQ multiplex PCR; TCRdb's copy has only in-frame clones and lacks some. The sample yields roughly 120,000 clones, roughly 80% seen once. Sequencing was performed on PBMCs. These TCRs come from a man in his sixties in good health and CMV-seropositive.

V and J are TRBV5-1 and TRBJ2-3, with a weak D call TRBD2 (5 bases). The germline V gene encodes CDR1 SGHRS and CDR2 YFSETQ. This CDR3 contains 16 residues. Trimming cost V 0 bases and J 0 bases, with 11 bases left between them. CDR3 loop: CASSLAPAVSTDTQYF. The CDR3 DNA reads as TGCGCCAGCAGCTTGGCCCCAGCGGTCAGCACAGATACGCAGTATTTT.

This chain joins TRBV19 and TRBJ1-2; D gene unclear. The V end was cut by 5 bases, the J end by 3 bases, with 13 bases between. The CDR3 loop spans 14 amino acids. Germline lookup yields CDR1 LNHDA and CDR2 SQIVND (reference sequence). DNA for the CDR3: TGTGCCAGTAGTCTCGATCAGGAAGACTATGGCTACACCTTC. Protein sequence: CASSLDQEDYGYTF.